A selection of T cell receptor beta chains follows, all from one sample in a study of blood T cell repertoires in COVID-19. Sequenced by immunoSEQ multiplex PCR; TCRdb stores in-frame clones only, minus some. This table has about 210,000 clones, 75% to 85% appearing once. The sample comprised peripheral blood. These receptors came from a man in his sixties with acute or convalescent COVID-19. CDR3s include the opening cysteine and the closing phenylalanine or tryptophan. The order of the fields is clone size, J gene, D gene, V gene, CDR3 protein, CDR3 DNA. A D gene is named only where the DNA matches it firmly. The size entry is marked missing in some rows and otherwise reads once, few, many or a size class.

>.|TRBJ2-5|.|TRBV19
CASSIDGGGQETQYF
TGTGCCAGTAGTATAGATGGCGGCGGACAAGAGACCCAGTACTTC
>few|TRBJ1-1|.|TRBV10-2
CASRIGHSNTEAFF
TGCGCCAGCAGGATCGGACACTCGAACACTGAAGCTTTCTTT
>.|TRBJ2-3|.|TRBV2
CASSADGQSTDTQYF
TGTGCCAGCAGTGCAGACGGACAAAGCACAGATACGCAGTATTTT
>.|TRBJ1-5|TRBD1|TRBV2
CASSATGGIQPQHF
TGTGCCAGCAGTGCGACAGGGGGAATTCAGCCCCAGCATTTT
>.|TRBJ1-5|.|TRBV7-8
CASSLVAGDQPQHF
TGTGCCAGCAGCTTAGTGGCAGGGGATCAGCCCCAGCATTTT
>.|TRBJ2-3|.|TRBV5-1
CASRAGAPRHTQYF
TGCGCCAGCAGGGCAGGGGCGCCCCGCCATACGCAGTATTTT
>.|TRBJ1-5|TRBD1|TRBV28
CASSLYRQGGNQPQHF
TGTGCCAGCAGTTTATATAGACAGGGGGGAAATCAGCCCCAGCATTTT
>few|TRBJ2-1|TRBD2|TRBV7-9
CASSTAQAGGKDEQFF
TGTGCCAGCAGCACCGCCCAAGCGGGAGGGAAGGATGAGCAGTTCTTC
>.|TRBJ1-1|TRBD1|TRBV18
CASSPPGQSTEAFF
TGTGCCAGCTCACCACCGGGACAGAGCACTGAAGCTTTCTTT
>.|TRBJ1-5|.|TRBV7-3
CASSLSGNGNQPQHF
TGTGCCAGCAGCTTGTCAGGGAATGGCAATCAGCCCCAGCATTTT
>few|TRBJ2-3|.|TRBV9
CASSVEARITDTQYF
TGTGCCAGCAGCGTAGAGGCGCGGATCACAGATACGCAGTATTTT
>.|TRBJ1-1|.|TRBV7-9
CASSHGTSNTEAFF
TGTGCCAGCAGTCACGGGACAAGTAACACTGAAGCTTTCTTT
>few|TRBJ1-2|TRBD1|TRBV5-1
CASSLDTTGGVYGYTF
TGCGCCAGCAGCTTGGATACGACAGGGGGCGTTTATGGCTACACCTTC
>.|TRBJ1-1|.|TRBV3-1/TRBV3-2
CASSQVANTEAFF
TGTGCCAGCAGCCAAGTGGCGAACACTGAAGCTTTCTTT
>.|TRBJ2-1|TRBD2|TRBV24-1
CATSDRGLSREASYNEQFF
TGTGCCACCAGTGACCGGGGACTCTCCCGGGAGGCCTCCTACAATGAGCAGTTCTTC
>.|TRBJ2-1|TRBD2|TRBV5-4
CASSSGTSGSFYEQFF
TGTGCCAGCAGCTCCGGGACTAGCGGGAGTTTCTATGAGCAGTTCTTC
>.|TRBJ2-2|TRBD1|TRBV7-3
CASSLAYGTGANTGELFF
TGTGCCAGCAGCTTAGCTTACGGTACAGGGGCGAACACCGGGGAGCTGTTTTTT
>.|TRBJ1-1|.|TRBV15
CATSRGEESLNTEAFF
TGTGCCACCAGCAGAGGTGAGGAGTCACTGAACACTGAAGCTTTCTTT
>once|TRBJ1-5|TRBD1|TRBV12-5
CASGRDRVNQPQHF
TGTGCTAGTGGCCGCGACAGGGTCAATCAGCCCCAGCATTTT
>.|TRBJ2-7|.|TRBV21-1
CARQEPGEQYF
TGTGCCAGACAAGAACCAGGCGAGCAGTACTTC
>.|TRBJ1-2|TRBD1|TRBV4-3
CASSQDHTQGAYGYTF
TGCGCCAGCAGCCAAGACCATACCCAGGGGGCCTATGGCTACACCTTC
>.|TRBJ2-3|.|TRBV11-2
CASSLVSISTDTQYF
TGTGCCAGCAGCTTAGTGTCTATTAGCACAGATACGCAGTATTTT
>.|TRBJ2-1|TRBD2|TRBV5-3
CARSIERERYNEQFF
TGTGCCAGAAGCATCGAGCGGGAGAGGTACAATGAGCAGTTCTTC
>.|TRBJ2-1|.|TRBV5-1
CASSLAPASYNEQFF
TGCGCCAGCAGCTTGGCCCCAGCGTCATACAATGAGCAGTTCTTC
>.|TRBJ2-5|.|TRBV18
CASSPPDVVTEETQYF
TGTGCCAGCTCACCACCGGACGTTGTGACAGAAGAGACCCAGTACTTC
>.|TRBJ1-5|TRBD1|TRBV30
CAWSLGTVNQPQHF
TGTGCCTGGAGCCTCGGGACAGTCAATCAGCCCCAGCATTTT
>.|TRBJ2-3|TRBD1|TRBV7-9
CASSSWDRGTDTQYF
TGTGCCAGCAGCTCCTGGGACAGGGGCACAGATACGCAGTATTTT
>.|TRBJ2-3|.|TRBV15
CATSRVTSTDTQYF
TGTGCCACCAGCAGAGTCACTAGCACAGATACGCAGTATTTT
>few|TRBJ1-5|.|TRBV4-1
CASSPGQLNQPQHF
TGCGCCAGCAGCCCCGGACAGCTCAATCAGCCCCAGCATTTT
>.|TRBJ2-3|.|TRBV27
CASSHRHSTDTQYF
TGTGCCAGCAGTCACAGGCATAGCACAGATACGCAGTATTTT
>.|TRBJ1-1|.|TRBV5-1
CASSVGNLRTNTEAFF
TGCGCCAGCAGCGTTGGGAATTTACGGACTAACACTGAAGCTTTCTTT
>.|TRBJ1-1|.|TRBV30
CACPLSGSSTEAFF
TGTGCCTGTCCTTTGTCGGGTTCGAGCACTGAAGCTTTCTTT
>.|TRBJ2-1|TRBD1|TRBV2
CASRTGGYEQFF
TGTGCCAGCAGGACAGGGGGCTATGAGCAGTTCTTC
>.|TRBJ2-3|TRBD2|TRBV5-1
CASSLVGAGGPSDTQYF
TGCGCCAGCAGCTTGGTAGGGGCGGGGGGGCCCTCAGATACGCAGTATTTT
>.|TRBJ1-1|TRBD1|TRBV6-5
CASSLGQGTLYEAFF
TGTGCCAGCAGTCTGGGACAGGGGACTCTCTATGAAGCTTTCTTT
>.|TRBJ2-1|.|TRBV30
CAWSSTSTDEQFF
TGTGCCTGGAGCTCCACTAGCACCGATGAGCAGTTCTTC
>.|TRBJ1-5|.|TRBV2
CASNRYSNQPQHF
TGTGCCAGCAACCGTTACTCAAATCAGCCCCAGCATTTT
>few|TRBJ2-3|.|TRBV6-1
CASSEAAGWMPDTQYF
TGTGCCAGCAGTGAAGCGGCAGGGTGGATGCCAGATACGCAGTATTTT
>.|TRBJ2-1|.|TRBV13
CASSSRGLHNEQFF
TGTGCCAGCAGCTCCCGGGGACTTCACAATGAGCAGTTCTTC
>once|TRBJ2-3|TRBD1|TRBV4-1
CASSLRQGITDTQYF
TGCGCCAGCAGCCTAAGACAGGGGATCACAGATACGCAGTATTTT
>.|TRBJ1-5|TRBD1|TRBV28
CASSRTGLYQPQHF
TGTGCCAGCAGTCGGACAGGGTTATATCAGCCCCAGCATTTT
>.|TRBJ1-1|TRBD1|TRBV11-2
CASSSGTVYTEAFF
TGTGCCAGCAGCTCTGGGACAGTCTACACTGAAGCTTTCTTT
>once|TRBJ2-3|.|TRBV5-1
CASSGQSPSTDTQYF
TGCGCCAGCAGCGGACAATCTCCTAGCACAGATACGCAGTATTTT
>.|TRBJ1-5|TRBD1|TRBV7-9
CASSPQGLNQPQHF
TGTGCCAGCAGCCCACAGGGGCTCAATCAGCCCCAGCATTTT
>.|TRBJ1-1|.|TRBV11-2
CASSSPRQQVNTEAFF
TGTGCCAGCAGCTCACCACGGCAACAGGTGAACACTGAAGCTTTCTTT